The 25 T cell receptor beta chains reported below all come from one sample, sequenced in a study of blood T cell repertoires in COVID-19. Repertoires were generated with immunoSEQ multiplex PCR, while TCRdb's copy carries only in-frame clones and drops some. Of 250,000 to 400,000 clones listed, 85% to 90% are singletons. Sequenced input: peripheral blood. These receptors came from a woman aged 25 to 39 with COVID-19, enrolled during active disease.

This chain links TRBV4-1 with TRBJ2-1; a possible D gene is TRBD2 (6 bases). Germline assignment: CDR1 MGHRA and CDR2 YSYEKL. This CDR3 is 16 amino acids long. The ends were cut back, 4 bases at V and 3 bases at J, with 16 bases in the middle. CDR3 coding DNA: TGCGCCAGCAGCCTCATACCGGGACTCAACTACAATGAGCAGTTCTTC. Translating gives CASSLIPGLNYNEQFF.

This chain links TRBV4-1 with TRBJ2-7; 7 bases are a match to TRBD1. The germline V gene encodes CDR1 MGHRA and CDR2 YSYEKL. The J segment lost 1 base and the V segment lost 1 base, leaving 4 bases of the junction unmatched. The CDR3 loop spans 15 amino acids. The DNA for the CDR3 is TGCGCCAGCAGCCAAGTTGCAGGGGGTTCCTACGAGCAGTACTTC. Translated, it gives CASSQVAGGSYEQYF.

The chain recombines TRBV27 with TRBJ1-5; D possibly corresponds to TRBD1 (5 bases). Germline-derived CDR1 and CDR2 are MNHEY and SMNVEV (reference sequence). V shed 6 bases and J shed 0 bases, with 12 bases lying between them. The CDR3 consists of 15 residues. CDR3 sequence reads: CASRNDRYSNQPQHF. CDR3 bases: TGTGCCAGCAGAAACGACAGATATAGCAATCAGCCCCAGCATTTT.

The chain carries TRBV24-1 and TRBJ1-5, with D perhaps TRBD1 (5 bases). The CDR3 has 16 residues. Per the germline V gene, CDR1 is KGHDR and CDR2 is SFDVKD. The V and J ends lost 2 bases and 6 bases respectively, with 16 bases between them. CDR3: CATSDSEGPGGQPQHF. The CDR3 DNA is TGTGCCACCAGTGATTCGGAGGGGCCGGGCGGTCAGCCCCAGCATTTT.

The chain combines TRBV28 with TRBJ2-1, with D tentatively TRBD1 (6 bases). V lost 5 bases and J lost 6, with 17 bases in between. The CDR3 runs to 15 residues. CDR1 is MDHEN and CDR2 is SYDVKM in the germline V gene. CDR3 in amino acids: CASSLTGINGNEQFF. The CDR3 nucleotides read TGTGCCAGCAGTCTCACAGGGATAAACGGCAATGAGCAGTTCTTC.

This rearrangement joins TRBV29-1 to TRBJ2-1, with a tentative D call TRBD2 (5 bases). Germline V gene sequence: CDR1 SQVTM, CDR2 ANQGSEA. Between the trimmed V and J ends, which lost 7 bases and 13 bases, there was a span of 14 bases. CDR3 size: 10 residues. CDR3 nucleotide sequence: TGCAGCGCCGAGGGTCTGGGACAGTTCTTC. This codes for CSAEGLGQFF.

The rearrangement links TRBV30 to TRBJ2-3; no reliable D call. Germline CDR1 is GTSNPN and CDR2 is SVGIG (reference sequence). CDR3 length: 14 residues. Between the trimmed V and J ends, which lost 0 bases and 2 bases, there was a span of 9 bases. The CDR3 loop is CAWSVLSPTDTQYF. DNA for the CDR3: TGTGCCTGGAGTGTACTGTCACCCACAGATACGCAGTATTTT.

The gene calls are TRBV7-6 and TRBJ1-3, with a tentative D call TRBD1 (5 bases). This CDR3 has 16 amino acids. Germline V gene data show CDR1 as SGHVS and CDR2 as FNYEAQ. V lost 0 bases and J lost 0, with 9 bases in between. In nucleotides, the CDR3 is TGTGCCAGCAGCTTAGCGCAGGGTCGCTCTGGAAACACCATATATTTT. It translates to CASSLAQGRSGNTIYF.

V and J are TRBV5-1 and TRBJ2-3, with 10 positions matching TRBD2. Germline CDR1 and CDR2: SGHRS and YFSETQ. The CDR3 is 16 residues long. V dropped 5 bases and J dropped 2; count of bases not matched to a gene: 8. CDR3 nucleotide sequence: TGCGCCAGCAGAAGGACTAGCGGAGGGCCCACAGATACGCAGTATTTT. This gives the protein CASRRTSGGPTDTQYF. The full variable domain, in which reference TRBV5-1 and TRBJ2-3 provide the parts outside the CDR3, is KAGVTQTPRYLIKTRGQQVTLSCSPISGHRSVSWYQQTPGQGLQFLFEYFSETQRNKGNFPGRFSGRQFSNSRSEMNVSTLELGDSALYLCASRRTSGGPTDTQYFGPGTRLTVL.

This rearrangement joins TRBV9 to TRBJ1-3; a weak D match, TRBD1 (6 bases). The V and J ends lost 2 bases and 0 bases respectively, with 9 bases between them. Germline CDR1 is SGDLS and CDR2 is YYNGEE. The CDR3 consists of 15 residues. In nucleotides, the CDR3 is TGTGCCAGCAGCGTTGGGGGGGCCTCTGGAAACACCATATATTTT. Its translation is CASSVGGASGNTIYF.

V and J are TRBV4-2 and TRBJ2-3; 8 nucleotides align to TRBD2. This CDR3 has 19 amino acids. V dropped 0 bases and J dropped 0; count of bases not matched to a gene: 11. Germline loops: CDR1 LGHNA, CDR2 YNFKEQ. The DNA for the CDR3 is TGTGCCAGCAGCCAAGATTTCACGGGAGGGATCAGGAGCACAGATACGCAGTATTTT. Translating it yields CASSQDFTGGIRSTDTQYF.

The V and J genes are TRBV27 and TRBJ1-2, with a possible D match to TRBD1 (5 bases). The CDR3 contains 13 residues. V gave up 2 bases and J gave up 7 bases, with 11 bases separating them. CDR1 is MNHEY, CDR2 SMNVEV, per germline (reference sequence). The CDR3 DNA follows: TGTGCCAGCAGTTTACAAGGGGTGGCTGGCTACACCTTC. Translated, it gives CASSLQGVAGYTF.

This chain uses TRBV5-5 with TRBJ2-7, with 7 bases that match TRBD2. J gave up 3 bases and V 4 bases, and 13 bases lay outside the gene matches. This CDR3 region has 16 residues. CDR1 and CDR2 (germline): SGHKS, YYEKEE (reference sequence). The CDR3 DNA sequence: TGTGCCAGCAGCGGAAACCGGGCTAGCGGACTCTACGAGCAGTACTTC. This translates into CASSGNRASGLYEQYF.

V gene TRBV19 combines with J gene TRBJ1-3; D is possibly TRBD1 (6 bases). V lost 5 bases and J 4 bases, leaving 15 bases between the germline ends. CDR1 is LNHDA, CDR2 SQIVND, per germline (reference sequence). The CDR3 loop spans 15 amino acids. CDR3 bases: TGTGCCAGTAGTCAACAAACAGGGTGGGGAAACACCATATATTTT. Translating gives CASSQQTGWGNTIYF.

The chain has TRBV28 and TRBJ2-7; 12 bases are a match to TRBD1. V shed 7 bases and J 4 bases; nucleotides not matched to a gene: 5. The CDR3 length is 14 residues. CDR1 and CDR2 (germline): MDHEN, SYDVKM. The chain's CDR3 is CASTRDRGQYEQYF. The DNA for the CDR3 is TGTGCCAGCACCCGGGACAGGGGGCAGTACGAGCAGTACTTC.

This clone was recorded only once. The V gene is TRBV15, the J gene TRBJ2-3; 13 nucleotides align to TRBD2. Germline V CDR1 and CDR2: LNHNV, YYDKDF (reference sequence). The ends lost 1 base at V and 3 bases at J; junction bases unmatched: 1. The length of the CDR3 is 16 residues. The CDR3, as DNA: TGTGCCACCAGCAGAGGACTAGCGGGGGGTACAGATACGCAGTATTTT. It translates to CATSRGLAGGTDTQYF.

V is TRBV10-3 and J is TRBJ1-1, with TRBD1 matching 8 bases. The junction had 4 bases not matched to a gene; V was cut back by 2 bases and J by 2 bases. Germline CDR1 is ENHRY and CDR2 is SYGVKD. This CDR3 has 15 amino acids. The CDR3 DNA sequence: TGTGCCATCAGTGAGGGGACAGGATTAAACACTGAAGCTTTCTTT. Its translation is CAISEGTGLNTEAFF.

The chain recombines TRBV9 with TRBJ1-2; 7 nucleotides agree with TRBD1. The CDR3 is made up of 14 amino acids. The germline V gene encodes CDR1 SGDLS and CDR2 YYNGEE. The J segment lost 8 bases and the V segment lost 3 bases, leaving 10 bases of the junction unmatched. CDR3 in amino acids: CASSALQGREGYTF. CDR3 sequence (DNA): TGTGCCAGCAGCGCCTTACAGGGGAGAGAAGGCTACACCTTC.

The chain has TRBV5-1 and TRBJ1-1; D not certain. With 0 bases removed from V and 3 bases from J, the gap between germline ends came to 12 bases. Per germline, CDR1 SGHRS and CDR2 YFSETQ. The CDR3 has 15 amino acids. CDR3 nucleotide sequence: TGCGCCAGCAGCTTGGACCACATGAGGGACACTGAAGCTTTCTTT. It codes for CASSLDHMRDTEAFF.

As for this clone: The sample carries other DNA sequences with the same CDR3. The chain joins TRBV18 to TRBJ2-2; D possibly corresponds to TRBD1 (5 bases). The CDR3 consists of 15 residues. The V end lost 3 bases, the J end lost 4 bases, and 12 bases lay between the germline ends. Germline loops: CDR1 KGHSH, CDR2 LQKENI. CDR3 residues: CASSPRTGSTGELFF. CDR3 bases: TGTGCCAGCTCACCGCGTACAGGAAGCACCGGGGAGCTGTTTTTT.

This chain connects TRBV12-5 to TRBJ1-5; 10 bases line up with TRBD1. Germline trimming cut 0 bases from V and 0 bases from J; bases unmatched to any gene: 11. Germline loops: CDR1 LGHNT, CDR2 FRNRAP. This CDR3 spans 20 amino acids. The CDR3 bases are TGTGCTAGTGGTTTGGTAGGGGCTGGGACAGGGGATTATAGCAATCAGCCCCAGCATTTT. It is translated as CASGLVGAGTGDYSNQPQHF.

Notes on this clone: Within the sample, other DNA sequences also encode this same CDR3. The chain links TRBV9 to TRBJ1-3; D uncertain. The CDR3 totals 13 residues. The germline V gene has CDR1 SGDLS and CDR2 YYNGEE. The germline V and J ends were trimmed by 3 bases and 4 bases, with 8 bases remaining between them. Here the CDR3 DNA reads TGTGCCAGCAGCGCAAACTCCGGAAACACCATATATTTT. Residues: CASSANSGNTIYF.

The rearrangement links TRBV10-2 to TRBJ1-5, with 7 bases that match TRBD1. The germline V gene has CDR1 WSHSY and CDR2 SAAADI. J gave up 3 bases and V 10 bases, and 12 bases lay outside the gene matches. CDR3 size: 15 residues. CDR3 DNA sequence: TGCGCCACCCTTAGGGACAGCCAGGACAATCAGCCCCAGCATTTT. Translated: CATLRDSQDNQPQHF.

V usage is TRBV3-1 (or the pseudogene TRBV3-2) and J usage is TRBJ1-2; weak D call: TRBD1 (6 bases). Germline values: CDR1 LGHDT, CDR2 YNNKEL (reference sequence). V shed 5 bases and J shed 4 bases, with 11 bases lying between them. CDR3 length equals 13 residues. The CDR3 spells CASSTQDSYGYTF. The CDR3 DNA follows: TGTGCCAGCAGCACACAGGACAGCTATGGCTACACCTTC.

The chain joins TRBV2 to TRBJ2-1; possible D gene TRBD1, 5 bases. The V gene lost 4 bases and the J gene lost 12 bases, with 13 bases spanning the gap. Germline loops: CDR1 SNHLY, CDR2 FYNNEI. The CDR3 spans 12 residues. CDR3 sequence: CASSGQGIWQFF. The CDR3 DNA sequence: TGTGCCAGCAGTGGGCAGGGCATTTGGCAGTTCTTC.